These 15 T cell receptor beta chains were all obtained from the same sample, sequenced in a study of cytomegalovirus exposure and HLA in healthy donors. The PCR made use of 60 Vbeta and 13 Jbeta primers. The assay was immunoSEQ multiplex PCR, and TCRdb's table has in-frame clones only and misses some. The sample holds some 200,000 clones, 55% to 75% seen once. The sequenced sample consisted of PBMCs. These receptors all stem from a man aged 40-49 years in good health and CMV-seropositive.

The CDR3 loop reads CASAGLAGNEQFF. CDR3 sequence (DNA): TGTGCCAGCGCGGGACTAGCGGGCAATGAGCAGTTCTTC. The chain uses TRBV6-4 and TRBJ2-1; 12 bases map to TRBD2. CDR3 length: 13 amino acids. The J segment lost 6 bases and the V segment lost 8 bases, leaving 2 bases of the junction unmatched. Germline V gene sequence: CDR1 MRHNA, CDR2 SNTAGT.

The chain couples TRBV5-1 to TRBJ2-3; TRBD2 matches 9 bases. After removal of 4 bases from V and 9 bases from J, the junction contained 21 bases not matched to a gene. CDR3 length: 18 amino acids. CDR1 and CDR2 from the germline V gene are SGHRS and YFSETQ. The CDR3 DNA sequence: TGCGCCAGCAGCCTCTCCCCCCGACAGCGGGGGGCCCCAATAACGCAGTATTTT. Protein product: CASSLSPRQRGAPITQYF. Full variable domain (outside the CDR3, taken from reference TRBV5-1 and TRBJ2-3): KAGVTQTPRYLIKTRGQQVTLSCSPISGHRSVSWYQQTPGQGLQFLFEYFSETQRNKGNFPGRFSGRQFSNSRSEMNVSTLELGDSALYLCASSLSPRQRGAPITQYFGPGTRLTVL.

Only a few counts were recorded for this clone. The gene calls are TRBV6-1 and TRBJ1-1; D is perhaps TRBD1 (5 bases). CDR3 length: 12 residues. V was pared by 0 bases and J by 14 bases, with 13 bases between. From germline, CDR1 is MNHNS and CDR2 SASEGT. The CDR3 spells CASSEARESRFF. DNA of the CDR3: TGTGCCAGCAGTGAAGCCAGGGAATCTAGGTTCTTT.

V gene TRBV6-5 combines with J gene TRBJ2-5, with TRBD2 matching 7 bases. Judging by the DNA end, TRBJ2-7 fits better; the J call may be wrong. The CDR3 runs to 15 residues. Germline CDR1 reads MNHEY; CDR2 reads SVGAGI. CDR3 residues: CASSYRLAGTYEQYF. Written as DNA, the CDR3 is TGTGCCAGCAGTTACAGATTAGCGGGTACCTACGAGCAGTACTTC.

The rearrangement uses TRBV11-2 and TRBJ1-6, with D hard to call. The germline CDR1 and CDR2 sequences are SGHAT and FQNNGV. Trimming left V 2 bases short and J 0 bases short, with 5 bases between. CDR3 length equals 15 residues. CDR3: CASSLSSSYNSPLHF. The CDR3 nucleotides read TGTGCCAGCAGCTTATCTAGCTCCTATAATTCACCCCTCCACTTT. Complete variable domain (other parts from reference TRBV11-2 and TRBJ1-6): EAGVAQSPRYKIIEKRQSVAFWCNPISGHATLYWYQQILGQGPKLLIQFQNNGVVDDSQLPKDRFSAERLKGVDSTLKIQPAKLEDSAVYLCASSLSSSYNSPLHFGNGTRLTVT.

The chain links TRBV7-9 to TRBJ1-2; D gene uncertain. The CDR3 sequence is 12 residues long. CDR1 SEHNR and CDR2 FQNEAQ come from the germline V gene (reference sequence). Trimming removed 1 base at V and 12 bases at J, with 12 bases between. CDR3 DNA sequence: TGTGCCAGCAGCTTAGTTGTCAGCGAGGACACCTTC. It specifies CASSLVVSEDTF. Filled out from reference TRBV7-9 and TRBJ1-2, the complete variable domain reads DTGVSQNPRHKITKRGQNVTFRCDPISEHNRLYWYRQTLGQGPEFLTYFQNEAQLEKSRLLSDRFSAERPKGSFSTLEIQRTEQGDSAMYLCASSLVVSEDTFGSGTRLTVV.

CDR3 residues: CASSGGETQYF. The CDR3 DNA follows: TGTGCCAGCAGTGGAGGGGAGACCCAGTACTTC. The gene calls are TRBV2 and TRBJ2-5, with D possibly TRBD2 on 5 matching bases. V lost 4 bases and J lost 5, with 5 bases in between. This CDR3 is 11 amino acids long. Per germline, CDR1 SNHLY and CDR2 FYNNEI.

The CDR3 loop is CASSTVSRGANVLTF. The CDR3 DNA sequence: TGTGCCAGCAGTACAGTTTCCAGAGGGGCCAACGTCCTGACTTTC. The J gene is TRBJ2-6, the V gene TRBV25-1; no definite D call. V was pared by 5 bases and J by 4 bases, with 12 bases between. Per the germline V gene, CDR1 is MGHDK and CDR2 is SYGVNS. CDR3 length: 15 amino acids. The full variable domain, in which reference TRBV25-1 and TRBJ2-6 provide the parts outside the CDR3, is EADIYQTPRYLVIGTGKKITLECSQTMGHDKMYWYQQDPGMELHLIHYSYGVNSTEKGDLSSESTVSRIRTEHFPLTLESARPSHTSQYLCASSTVSRGANVLTFGAGSRLTVL.

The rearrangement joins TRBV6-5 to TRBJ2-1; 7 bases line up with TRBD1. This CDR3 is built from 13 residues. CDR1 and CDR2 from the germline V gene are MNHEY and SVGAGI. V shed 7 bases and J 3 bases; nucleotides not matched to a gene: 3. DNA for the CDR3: TGTGCCAGCAAAGGGGGCTTCTACAATGAGCAGTTCTTC. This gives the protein CASKGGFYNEQFF.

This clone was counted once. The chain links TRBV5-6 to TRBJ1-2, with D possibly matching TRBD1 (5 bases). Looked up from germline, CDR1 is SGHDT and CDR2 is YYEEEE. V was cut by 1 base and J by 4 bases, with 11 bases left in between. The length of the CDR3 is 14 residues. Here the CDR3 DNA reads TGTGCCAGCAGCTTGAAGACAGTAATCTATGGCTACACCTTC. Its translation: CASSLKTVIYGYTF.

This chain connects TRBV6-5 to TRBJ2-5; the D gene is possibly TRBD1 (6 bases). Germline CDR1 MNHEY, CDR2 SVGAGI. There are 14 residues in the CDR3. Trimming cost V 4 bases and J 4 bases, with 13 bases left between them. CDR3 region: CASSLDQGRETQYF. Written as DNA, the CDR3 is TGTGCCAGCAGTTTAGACCAGGGGAGAGAGACCCAGTACTTC.

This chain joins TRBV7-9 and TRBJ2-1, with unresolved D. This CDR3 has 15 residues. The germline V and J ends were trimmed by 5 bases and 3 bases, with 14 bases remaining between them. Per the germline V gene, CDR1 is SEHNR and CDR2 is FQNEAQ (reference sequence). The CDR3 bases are TGTGCCAGCAGCCACCCCCACAGAGACTACAATGAGCAGTTCTTC. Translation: CASSHPHRDYNEQFF.

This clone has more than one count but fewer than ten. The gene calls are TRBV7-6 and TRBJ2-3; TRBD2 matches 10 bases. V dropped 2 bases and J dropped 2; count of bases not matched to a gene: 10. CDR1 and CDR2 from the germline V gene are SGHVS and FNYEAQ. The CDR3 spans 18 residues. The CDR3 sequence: CASSLFELTSGDTDTQYF. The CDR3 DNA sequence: TGTGCCAGCAGCTTATTTGAGCTCACTAGCGGGGACACAGATACGCAGTATTTT.

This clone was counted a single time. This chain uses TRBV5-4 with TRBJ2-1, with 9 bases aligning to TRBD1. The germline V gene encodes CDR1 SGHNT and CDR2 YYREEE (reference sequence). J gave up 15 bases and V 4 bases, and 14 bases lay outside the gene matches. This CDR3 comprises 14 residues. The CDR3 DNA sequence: TGTGCCAGCAGCGAAGACAGGGGGTCGTTGTTGCGGTTCTTC. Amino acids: CASSEDRGSLLRFF.

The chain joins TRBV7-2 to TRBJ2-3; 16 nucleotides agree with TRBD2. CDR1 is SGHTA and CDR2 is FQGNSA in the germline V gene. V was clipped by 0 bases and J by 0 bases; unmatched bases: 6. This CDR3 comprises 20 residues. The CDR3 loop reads CASSLALGLAGGSSTDTQYF. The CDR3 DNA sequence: TGTGCCAGCAGCTTAGCGCTGGGACTAGCGGGGGGGTCTAGCACAGATACGCAGTATTTT.